This paragraph reports one TCR beta chain. What it binds is unknown. The germline CDR1 and CDR2 sequences are MNHEY and SVGAGI. This CDR3 region has 15 residues. This specimen belongs to a study of T cells expressing NK-cell markers. In the study overall: Within the sequenced cohort of eight donors, seven exhibited HCMV seropositivity and one was seronegative.

With the 5' RACE reads reprocessed, TCRdb shows one record per CDR3 protein and no DNA. The sample data list fewer than 25,000 distinct CDR3 sequences. Study results and caveats: HCMV specificity of expanded NKG2C+ T cell clones remained unclear.

This receptor was obtained from a man aged 18 to 69 in good health. Sequencing was done on a sample of blood T cells: a sorted CD56 or NKG2C T cell subset, CD4+ or CD8+ T cells, or bulk PBMC T cells (not recorded which). This rearrangement joins TRBV6-5 to TRBJ1-1. The CDR3 sequence is CASSYSLGEGTEAFF.